These T cell receptor beta chains were read from a single sample in a study of blood T cell repertoires in COVID-19. Sequencing was performed with immunoSEQ multiplex PCR; in TCRdb, only in-frame clones are kept and a portion is missing. The repertoire has approximately 260,000 clones, 85% to 90% of them found once; the top ten carry under 2.5%. The sample consisted of peripheral blood. These receptors were collected from a woman aged 55-69 years with COVID-19, enrolled during active disease. The CDR3 runs from the conserved cysteine through the conserved F or W. The order of the fields is clone size, V gene, J gene, D gene, CDR3 protein, CDR3 DNA. The D gene is left open where the match is weak. The listing skips clone size in some rows; elsewhere it reads once, few, many or a size class.

clone size: once; V gene: TRBV9; J gene: TRBJ1-4; D gene: -; CDR3 protein: CASSGRVGEKLFF; CDR3 DNA: TGTGCCAGCAGCGGGCGGGTTGGAGAAAAACTGTTTTTT
clone size: -; V gene: TRBV18; J gene: TRBJ1-1; D gene: -; CDR3 protein: CASCRAGNTEAFF; CDR3 DNA: TGTGCCAGCTGCCGAGCAGGGAACACTGAAGCTTTCTTT
clone size: -; V gene: TRBV10-3; J gene: TRBJ1-5; D gene: TRBD1; CDR3 protein: CAIRSGTGNQPQHF; CDR3 DNA: TGTGCCATCAGATCTGGGACAGGCAATCAGCCCCAGCATTTT
clone size: -; V gene: TRBV7-9; J gene: TRBJ1-2; D gene: -; CDR3 protein: CASSLGGPNYGYTF; CDR3 DNA: TGTGCCAGCAGCTTAGGAGGGCCTAACTATGGCTACACCTTC
clone size: -; V gene: TRBV4-3; J gene: TRBJ2-3; D gene: TRBD2; CDR3 protein: CASSQVALAGGSTDTQYF; CDR3 DNA: TGCGCCAGCAGCCAAGTGGCCTTAGCGGGGGGGAGCACAGATACGCAGTATTTT
clone size: -; V gene: TRBV6-2/TRBV6-3; J gene: TRBJ1-6; D gene: -; CDR3 protein: CASSPQGSYNSPLHF; CDR3 DNA: TGTGCCAGCAGTCCACAGGGCTCCTATAATTCACCCCTCCACTTT
clone size: once; V gene: TRBV7-2; J gene: TRBJ2-1; D gene: -; CDR3 protein: CASSLQSSSYNEQFF; CDR3 DNA: TGTGCCAGCAGCTTACAATCGAGCTCCTACAATGAGCAGTTCTTC
clone size: -; V gene: TRBV7-2; J gene: TRBJ1-1; D gene: -; CDR3 protein: CASSLDPGMNTEAFF; CDR3 DNA: TGTGCCAGCAGCTTAGATCCGGGGATGAACACTGAAGCTTTCTTT
clone size: -; V gene: TRBV10-3; J gene: TRBJ1-4; D gene: TRBD1; CDR3 protein: CAISERTGNATNEKLFF; CDR3 DNA: TGTGCCATCAGTGAGCGGACAGGTAATGCAACTAATGAAAAACTGTTTTTT
clone size: -; V gene: TRBV19; J gene: TRBJ2-7; D gene: -; CDR3 protein: CATSRGTDSFDEQYF; CDR3 DNA: TGTGCCACCAGTAGAGGGACGGACAGCTTCGACGAGCAGTACTTC
clone size: -; V gene: TRBV19; J gene: TRBJ2-2; D gene: -; CDR3 protein: CASLGDTGELFF; CDR3 DNA: TGTGCCAGTTTAGGGGACACCGGGGAGCTGTTTTTT
clone size: -; V gene: TRBV5-6; J gene: TRBJ1-4; D gene: -; CDR3 protein: CASSFFNEVATNEKLFF; CDR3 DNA: TGTGCCAGCAGCTTCTTTAATGAGGTTGCAACTAATGAAAAACTGTTTTTT
clone size: once; V gene: TRBV4-2; J gene: TRBJ2-5; D gene: -; CDR3 protein: CASSRTWGLEETQYF; CDR3 DNA: TGTGCCAGCAGCCGCACCTGGGGGCTGGAAGAGACCCAGTACTTC